These T cell receptor beta chains were read from a single sample in a study of blood T cell repertoires in COVID-19. Profiled with immunoSEQ multiplex PCR; TCRdb holds only in-frame clones, not every one. The profile shows roughly 180,000 clones, roughly four fifths of them singletons. The source material was peripheral blood. These receptors were taken from a woman in her twenties or thirties with acute or convalescent COVID-19. CDR3s include the opening cysteine and the closing phenylalanine or tryptophan. Each record gives: J gene, V gene, D gene, clone size, CDR3 DNA, CDR3 protein. A D gene is named only where the DNA matches it firmly. Part of the rows lack a size; the others show once, few, many or a class for expanded clones.

TRBJ1-1 TRBV11-2 - - TGTGCCAGCAGCTTAGTCGTGGCCCCGGGCACTGAAGCTTTCTTT CASSLVVAPGTEAFF
TRBJ1-2 TRBV5-4 - - TGTGCCAGCAGCTTGGACGCCAGCTATGGCTACACCTTC CASSLDASYGYTF
TRBJ1-1 TRBV13 - - TGTGCCAGCAGCTGGACCGAACAGGGCCCTAACACTGAAGCTTTCTTT CASSWTEQGPNTEAFF
TRBJ2-2 TRBV11-3 - - TGTGCCAGCAGCCCTACAGGGGGGGGCGGGGAGCTGTTTTTT CASSPTGGGGELFF
TRBJ2-7 TRBV5-4 TRBD2 few TGTGCCAGCAGCTTGGTGGGGGGGAGGATTTCCGAGCAGTACTTC CASSLVGGRISEQYF
TRBJ2-2 TRBV4-1 - - TGCGCCAGCAGCCAAACCCCTCCGGGACACATCACCGGGGAGCTGTTTTTT CASSQTPPGHITGELFF
TRBJ1-6 TRBV5-6 TRBD1 - TGTGCCAGCAGCCCGACGGCCTGGACAGGGATAGGTGGATCACCCCTCCACTTT CASSPTAWTGIGGSPLHF
TRBJ1-5 TRBV11-2 - - TGTGCCAGCAGCCGAGGACAACAGAGCAATCAGCCCCAGCATTTT CASSRGQQSNQPQHF
TRBJ2-7 TRBV19 - once TGTGCCAGTAGTATAGAACCAGGGGCCCCCTACGAGCAGTACTTC CASSIEPGAPYEQYF
TRBJ2-7 TRBV6-5 - - TGTGCCAGCTCTTTTAGTAGCGCCGTAGGGGAGCAGTACTTC CASSFSSAVGEQYF
TRBJ1-2 TRBV27 TRBD1 - TGTGCCAGCAGTTTATTGGTGGGACAGGGGTTGAATGGCTACACCTTC CASSLLVGQGLNGYTF
TRBJ2-7 TRBV28 - - TGTGCCACTGTAATCCCCGGCGAGCAGTACTTC CATVIPGEQYF
TRBJ1-1 TRBV7-2 TRBD1 - TGTGCCAGCAGCGCTGACAGGGGGCGGACTGAAGCTTTCTTT CASSADRGRTEAFF
TRBJ2-7 TRBV29-1 - - TGCAGCGTTGAAGAGGCAGGGGGAGGTCAGTACTTC CSVEEAGGGQYF
TRBJ2-7 TRBV4-3 - - TGCGCCAGCAGCCTCCGGGCAGGGGACTACGAGCAGTACTTC CASSLRAGDYEQYF
TRBJ2-6 TRBV2 TRBD1 - TGTGCCAGCATAGGACAGGGTTTTATTAGGGCCAACGTCCTGACTTTC CASIGQGFIRANVLTF
TRBJ1-1 TRBV7-9 - - TGTGCCAGCAGCTTAGGAGGCGGGGGCTTGGGTGAAGCTTTCTTT CASSLGGGGLGEAFF
TRBJ1-6 TRBV7-8 - - TGTGCCAGCAGCCCAAGGGGGGGCCCGGATTCACCCCTCCACTTT CASSPRGGPDSPLHF
TRBJ1-6 TRBV5-1 - few TGCGCCAGCAGCTTATCACCGAGCTCCTATAATTCACCCCTCCACTTT CASSLSPSSYNSPLHF
TRBJ1-1 TRBV9 - - TGTGCCAGCAGCGTAGCGTTGAGCGACAACACTGAAGCTTTCTTT CASSVALSDNTEAFF
TRBJ2-3 TRBV4-2 TRBD2 - TGTGCCAGCAGCCCCGAGCGGGACCACGCAGATACGCAGTATTTT CASSPERDHADTQYF
TRBJ1-2 TRBV29-1 - - TGCAGCGGGGGACTGGGAGATGGCTACACCTTC CSGGLGDGYTF
TRBJ1-6 TRBV30 - once TGTGCCTGGAGTCCCTTACAGGGAGCCAATTCACCCCTCCACTTT CAWSPLQGANSPLHF
TRBJ1-6 TRBV5-4 - - TGTGCCAGCAGCTTGACGCGGGTTTCACCCCTCCACTTT CASSLTRVSPLHF
TRBJ1-2 TRBV4-2 - few TGTGCCAGCAGCCAAGAGGAGGGCAACTATGGCTACACCTTC CASSQEEGNYGYTF
TRBJ2-1 TRBV6-5 TRBD2 once TGTGCCAGCAGACCTCGGACTAGCGGGAGGGATGAGCAGTTCTTC CASRPRTSGRDEQFF
TRBJ2-4 TRBV9 - - TGTGCCAGCAGCGTATCGGGGGGCTCTAGGGCAGCCAAAAACATTCAGTACTTC CASSVSGGSRAAKNIQYF